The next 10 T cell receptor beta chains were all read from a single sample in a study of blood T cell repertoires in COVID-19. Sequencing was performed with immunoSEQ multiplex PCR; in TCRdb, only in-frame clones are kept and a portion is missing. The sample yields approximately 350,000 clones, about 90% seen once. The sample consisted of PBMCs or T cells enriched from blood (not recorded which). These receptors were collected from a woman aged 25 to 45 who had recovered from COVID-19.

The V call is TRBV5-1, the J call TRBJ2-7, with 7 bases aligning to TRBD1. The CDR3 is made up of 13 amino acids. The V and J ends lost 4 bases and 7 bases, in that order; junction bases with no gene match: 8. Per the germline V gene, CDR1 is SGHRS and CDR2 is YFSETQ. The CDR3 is CASSVQGNEEQYF. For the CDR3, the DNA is TGCGCCAGCAGCGTACAGGGGAATGAAGAGCAGTACTTC.

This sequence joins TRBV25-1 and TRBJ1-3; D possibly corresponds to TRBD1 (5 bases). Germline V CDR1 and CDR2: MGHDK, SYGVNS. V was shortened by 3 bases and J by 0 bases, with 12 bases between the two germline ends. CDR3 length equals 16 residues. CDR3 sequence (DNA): TGTGCCAGCAGTGACCTACAGGCAAGCTCTGGAAACACCATATATTTT. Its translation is CASSDLQASSGNTIYF. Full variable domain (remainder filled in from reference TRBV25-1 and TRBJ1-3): EADIYQTPRYLVIGTGKKITLECSQTMGHDKMYWYQQDPGMELHLIHYSYGVNSTEKGDLSSESTVSRIRTEHFPLTLESARPSHTSQYLCASSDLQASSGNTIYFGEGSWLTVV.

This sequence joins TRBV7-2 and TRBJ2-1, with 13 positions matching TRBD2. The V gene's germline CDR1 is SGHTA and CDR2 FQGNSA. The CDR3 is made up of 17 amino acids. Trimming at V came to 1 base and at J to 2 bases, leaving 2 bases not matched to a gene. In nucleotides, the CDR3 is TGTGCCAGCAGCTTAGTAGGGACTAGCGGGACCTACAATGAGCAGTTCTTC. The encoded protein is CASSLVGTSGTYNEQFF.

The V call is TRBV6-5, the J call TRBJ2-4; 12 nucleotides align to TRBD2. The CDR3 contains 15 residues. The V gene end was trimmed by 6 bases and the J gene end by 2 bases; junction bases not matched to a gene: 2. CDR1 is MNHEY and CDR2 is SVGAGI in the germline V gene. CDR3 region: CASSGLAGTKNIQYF. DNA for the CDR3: TGTGCCAGCAGCGGACTAGCGGGAACCAAAAACATTCAGTACTTC.

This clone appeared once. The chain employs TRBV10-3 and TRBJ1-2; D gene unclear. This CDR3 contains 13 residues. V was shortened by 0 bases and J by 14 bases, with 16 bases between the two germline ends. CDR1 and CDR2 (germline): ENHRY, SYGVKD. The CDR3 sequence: CAISESIYSGGTF. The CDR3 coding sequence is TGTGCCATCAGTGAGTCGATCTATTCGGGAGGTACCTTC.

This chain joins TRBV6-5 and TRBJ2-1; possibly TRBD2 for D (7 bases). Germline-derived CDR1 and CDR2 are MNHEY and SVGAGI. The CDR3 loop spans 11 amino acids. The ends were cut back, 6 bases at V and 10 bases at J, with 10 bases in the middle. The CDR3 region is CASRQGLEQFF. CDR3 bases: TGTGCCAGCAGACAGGGACTAGAGCAGTTCTTC.

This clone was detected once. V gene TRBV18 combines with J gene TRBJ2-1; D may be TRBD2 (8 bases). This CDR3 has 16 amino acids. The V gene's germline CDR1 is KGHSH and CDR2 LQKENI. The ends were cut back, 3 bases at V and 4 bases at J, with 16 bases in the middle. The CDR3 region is CASSPRGDREYNEQFF. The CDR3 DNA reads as TGTGCCAGCTCACCGCGGGGGGACAGAGAGTACAATGAGCAGTTCTTC.

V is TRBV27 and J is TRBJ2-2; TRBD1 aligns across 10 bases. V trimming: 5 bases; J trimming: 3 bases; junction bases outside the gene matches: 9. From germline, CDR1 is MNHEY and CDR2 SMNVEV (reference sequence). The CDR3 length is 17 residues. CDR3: CASSTSDRGLYTGELFF. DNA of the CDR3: TGTGCCAGCAGTACATCCGACAGGGGGCTCTACACCGGGGAGCTGTTTTTT.

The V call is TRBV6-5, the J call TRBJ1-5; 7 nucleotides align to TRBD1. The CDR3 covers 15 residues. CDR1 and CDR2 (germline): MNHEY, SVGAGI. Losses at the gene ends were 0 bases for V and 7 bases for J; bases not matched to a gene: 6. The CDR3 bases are TGTGCCAGCAGTTACTCGACAGGGTCGGACCAGCCCCAGCATTTT. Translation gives CASSYSTGSDQPQHF.

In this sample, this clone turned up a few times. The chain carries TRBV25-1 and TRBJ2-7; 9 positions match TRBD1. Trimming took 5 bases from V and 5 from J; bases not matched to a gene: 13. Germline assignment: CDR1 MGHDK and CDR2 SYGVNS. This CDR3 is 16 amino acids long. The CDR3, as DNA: TGTGCCAGCAGTATCGGGACAGGGTCCGGGATTCACGAGCAGTACTTC. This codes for CASSIGTGSGIHEQYF.